What follows are 30 T cell receptor beta chains derived from one specimen sequenced in a study of cytomegalovirus exposure and HLA in healthy donors. Amplification used 60 Vbeta primers and 13 Jbeta primers. Sequencing used immunoSEQ multiplex PCR; TCRdb keeps in-frame clones, though not all of them. The table lists some 98,000 clones, about 85% of them singletons. The sequenced material came from PBMCs. Source of these receptors: a female donor in good health and CMV-seropositive.

On this clone itself: One end of the junction varies from germline; a read error may be responsible. The chain employs TRBV7-9 and TRBJ1-4; TRBD1 might be the D (6 bases). CDR1 SEHNR and CDR2 FQNEAQ come from the germline V gene (reference sequence). This CDR3 contains 15 residues. CDR3 region: CSSRLGSGVGEKLFF. Here the CDR3 DNA reads TGTTCCAGCAGATTAGGGTCAGGGGTTGGGGAAAAACTGTTTTTT.

This chain connects TRBV11-2 to TRBJ1-2, with D possibly matching TRBD1 (5 bases). Trimming left V 5 bases short and J 4 bases short, with 14 bases between. The length of the CDR3 is 14 residues. From germline, CDR1 is SGHAT and CDR2 FQNNGV. CDR3 sequence: CASSRVQDIYGYTF. The CDR3 DNA is TGTGCCAGCAGCCGAGTACAGGATATCTATGGCTACACCTTC.

The chain links TRBV2 to TRBJ2-2; 10 nucleotides line up with TRBD1. Germline V gene data show CDR1 as SNHLY and CDR2 as FYNNEI. The CDR3 covers 14 residues. The junction had 2 bases not matched to a gene; V was cut back by 7 bases and J by 3 bases. CDR3 amino acids: CASIGTGDTGELFF. CDR3 sequence (DNA): TGTGCCAGCATCGGGACAGGGGACACCGGGGAGCTGTTTTTT. The entire variable domain, with the rest obtained from reference TRBV2 and TRBJ2-2, is as follows: EPEVTQTPSHQVTQMGQEVILRCVPISNHLYFYWYRQILGQKVEFLVSFYNNEISEKSEIFDDQFSVERPDGSNFTLKIRSTKLEDSAMYFCASIGTGDTGELFFGEGSRLTVL.

The V and J genes are TRBV19 and TRBJ2-1, with D perhaps TRBD2 (5 bases). Germline CDR1 is LNHDA and CDR2 is SQIVND (reference sequence). The CDR3 has 15 amino acids. V was clipped by 7 bases and J by 0 bases, with 13 bases between them. The CDR3 loop reads CASKLAHSSYNEQFF. As DNA, the CDR3 is TGTGCCAGTAAGCTAGCACATAGCTCCTACAATGAGCAGTTCTTC.

This clone showed up just once. The J gene is TRBJ2-1, the V gene TRBV10-2, with 8 bases lining up with TRBD2. Germline-derived CDR1 and CDR2 are WSHSY and SAAADI. V shed 3 bases and J 7 bases; nucleotides not matched to a gene: 8. There are 15 residues in the CDR3. DNA for the CDR3: TGCGCCAGCAGTGAACCGAGCGGGGGATCAAATGAGCAGTTCTTC. Translating gives CASSEPSGGSNEQFF.

The chain has TRBV10-3 and TRBJ1-5; weak D call: TRBD1 (5 bases). CDR3 size: 16 residues. Trimming shortened V by 2 bases and J by 5 bases, and 16 bases separated the two germline ends. The germline V gene has CDR1 ENHRY and CDR2 SYGVKD. CDR3 protein: CAISEGGRVWDQPQHF. CDR3 DNA: TGTGCCATCAGTGAGGGTGGCAGGGTATGGGATCAGCCCCAGCATTTT.

The V gene is TRBV5-4, the J gene TRBJ2-7, with 10 bases that match TRBD2. This CDR3 comprises 14 residues. Unmatched junction bases numbered 1, after V lost 1 base and J lost 3 bases. Germline V gives CDR1 SGHNT, CDR2 YYREEE (reference sequence). The CDR3 is CASSLTSGNYEQYF. CDR3 bases: TGTGCCAGCAGCTTGACTAGCGGGAACTACGAGCAGTACTTC.

In nucleotides, the CDR3 is TGCGCCAGCAGCCAAGGGAGGACCCCCGAGCAGTACTTC. This encodes CASSQGRTPEQYF. The rearrangement joins TRBV4-1 to TRBJ2-7; D is possibly TRBD2 (5 bases). Deletions cut 1 base from V and 6 bases from J, with 10 bases between. The CDR3 has 13 amino acids. Germline CDR1 reads MGHRA; CDR2 reads YSYEKL.

The chain uses TRBV13 and TRBJ2-6; no clear D. Germline V lookup: CDR1 PRHDT, CDR2 FYEKMQ (reference sequence). CDR3 length equals 15 residues. Trimming stripped 3 bases from V and 0 bases from J, with 6 bases between. CDR3 region: CASSLWSSGANVLTF. CDR3 DNA: TGTGCCAGCAGCTTGTGGAGCTCTGGGGCCAACGTCCTGACTTTC. Supplemented by reference TRBV13 and TRBJ2-6, the full variable domain reads AAGVIQSPRHLIKEKRETATLKCYPIPRHDTVYWYQQGPGQDPQFLISFYEKMQSDKGSIPDRFSAQQFSDYHSELNMSSLELGDSALYFCASSLWSSGANVLTFGAGSRLTVL.

This sequence joins TRBV19 and TRBJ1-1; the match to TRBD1 covers 10 bases. V was clipped by 4 bases and J by 4 bases; unmatched bases: 3. CDR1 and CDR2 (germline): LNHDA, SQIVND (reference sequence). The CDR3 extends over 14 amino acids. In nucleotides, the CDR3 is TGTGCCAGTAGTAAGACAGGGGGCGTCACTGAAGCTTTCTTT. This sequence encodes CASSKTGGVTEAFF. Drawing the rest from reference TRBV19 and TRBJ1-1, the complete variable domain is DGGITQSPKYLFRKEGQNVTLSCEQNLNHDAMYWYRQDPGQGLRLIYYSQIVNDFQKGDIAEGYSVSREKKESFPLTVTSAQKNPTAFYLCASSKTGGVTEAFFGQGTRLTVV.

The rearrangement joins TRBV5-4 to TRBJ2-5; D is perhaps TRBD2 (5 bases). The CDR3 runs to 16 residues. Per the germline V gene, CDR1 is SGHNT and CDR2 is YYREEE (reference sequence). V lost 0 bases to trimming and J lost 2 bases, with 14 bases between them. CDR3 nucleotides: TGTGCCAGCAGCTTGGCCCTTCCGGGAAATCAAGAGACCCAGTACTTC. This gives the protein CASSLALPGNQETQYF.

On this clone: In the same sample, other DNA sequences code for this CDR3. CDR3 DNA sequence: TGTGCCAGCAGCCGACTAGCGGGAGAGGGAAACATTCAGTACTTC. Translated, it gives CASSRLAGEGNIQYF. This chain joins TRBV6-5 and TRBJ2-4; 12 bases agree with TRBD2. This CDR3 spans 15 amino acids. Germline CDR1 and CDR2: MNHEY and SVGAGI. V dropped 6 bases and J dropped 6; count of bases not matched to a gene: 6.

The chain is built from TRBV7-9 and TRBJ2-2, with TRBD2 matching 7 bases. This CDR3 region has 16 residues. Germline V gene lookup returns CDR1 SEHNR and CDR2 FQNEAQ (reference sequence). With 3 bases clipped from V and 4 bases from J, the junction kept 8 bases outside the gene matches. The CDR3 sequence: CASSFEAGRATGELFF. In DNA form, the CDR3 reads TGTGCCAGCAGCTTTGAAGCGGGGAGGGCCACCGGGGAGCTGTTTTTT.

The V call is TRBV12-5, the J call TRBJ1-2; perhaps TRBD1 as D (6 bases). The CDR3 loop spans 13 amino acids. Per germline, CDR1 LGHNT and CDR2 FRNRAP. V was trimmed by 7 bases and J by 1 base, leaving 10 bases between them. The CDR3 DNA sequence: TGTGCTAGTGCCCAAGGGGGTAACTATGGCTACACCTTC. It is translated as CASAQGGNYGYTF.

The chain couples TRBV6-5 to TRBJ2-3, with TRBD2 matching over 8 bases. This CDR3 region has 16 residues. Trimming removed 0 bases from V and 6 bases from J; junction bases left unmatched: 8. The germline gives CDR1 MNHEY, CDR2 SVGAGI. The CDR3 bases are TGTGCCAGCAGTTACTCCCCAGCTAGCGGGTACGATACGCAGTATTTT. Translated: CASSYSPASGYDTQYF.

Notes on this clone: At one end the junction does not follow the germline gene, possibly because of a read error. The same CDR3 can be traced to other DNA sequences in this sample. The rearrangement uses TRBV27 and TRBJ2-4; perhaps TRBD1 as D (6 bases). The CDR3 contains 16 residues. Germline V CDR1 and CDR2: MNHEY, SMNVEV (reference sequence). Here the CDR3 DNA reads TGCGCCAGCAGTTTGACCTGGGGACAAGCCAAAAACATTCAGTACTTC. Translation gives CASSLTWGQAKNIQYF.

V and J are TRBV29-1 and TRBJ1-4, with 9 bases aligning to TRBD1. The CDR3 totals 14 residues. The junction had 8 bases not matched to a gene; V was cut back by 6 bases and J by 6 bases. Germline values: CDR1 SQVTM, CDR2 ANQGSEA. The CDR3 reads CSVAGQGVDEKLFF. The CDR3 nucleotides read TGCAGCGTAGCGGGACAGGGAGTTGATGAAAAACTGTTTTTT.

This chain uses TRBV19 with TRBJ2-7, with 10 nucleotides matching TRBD1. This CDR3 comprises 15 residues. Germline lookup yields CDR1 LNHDA and CDR2 SQIVND (reference sequence). Trimming took 2 bases from V and 2 from J; bases not matched to a gene: 3. CDR3 in amino acids: CASSIIGTGAYEQYF. CDR3 sequence (DNA): TGTGCCAGTAGTATAATCGGGACAGGGGCCTACGAGCAGTACTTC.

The chain couples TRBV2 to TRBJ1-1; tentatively, D is TRBD1 (6 bases). This CDR3 region has 14 residues. The germline V gene has CDR1 SNHLY and CDR2 FYNNEI. Trimming took 7 bases from V and 4 from J, leaving 16 bases between them. CDR3 loop: CASNQQGMVTEAFF. The DNA for the CDR3 is TGTGCCAGCAACCAACAGGGAATGGTCACTGAAGCTTTCTTT.

This chain uses TRBV4-2 with TRBJ1-2; 8 bases line up with TRBD1. Germline CDR1 is LGHNA and CDR2 is YNFKEQ. Trimming took 2 bases from V and 8 from J; bases not matched to a gene: 10. The CDR3 runs 15 residues. Written as DNA, the CDR3 is TGTGCCAGCAGCCAACGATCAATGGCAGGGGGCGGCTACACCTTC. Protein product: CASSQRSMAGGGYTF.

This chain links TRBV28 with TRBJ2-7, with TRBD1 as a possible D gene (6 bases). This CDR3 is 13 amino acids long. The germline V gene has CDR1 MDHEN and CDR2 SYDVKM. V lost 2 bases, J lost 5 bases, and 10 bases lay in between. In nucleotides, the CDR3 is TGTGCCAGCAGTTTACTACAGGGTAACGAGCAGTACTTC. Amino acid sequence: CASSLLQGNEQYF.

This clone was detected a few times. The chain joins TRBV29-1 to TRBJ2-1, with D possibly TRBD1 on 7 matching bases. The CDR3 has 11 amino acids. Trimming left V 3 bases short and J 16 bases short, with 16 bases between. Looked up from germline, CDR1 is SQVTM and CDR2 is ANQGSEA. As DNA, the CDR3 is TGCAGCGTTGATGGAGGGGGCAGGTTTTTCTTC. Its protein is CSVDGGGRFFF.

This chain joins TRBV2 and TRBJ2-7, with D possibly being TRBD1 (6 bases). Germline V gene lookup returns CDR1 SNHLY and CDR2 FYNNEI. The germline V and J ends were trimmed by 7 bases and 4 bases, with 17 bases remaining between them. There are 14 residues in the CDR3. The CDR3 sequence is CASKATGATYEQYF. The CDR3 nucleotides read TGTGCCAGCAAAGCGACAGGAGCTACTTACGAGCAGTACTTC.

In its sample, this clone was seen once. The gene calls are TRBV6-1 and TRBJ1-1; 7 bases fit TRBD1. CDR1 is MNHNS and CDR2 is SASEGT in the germline V gene. Trimming took 6 bases from V and 4 from J; bases not matched to a gene: 5. The CDR3 length is 13 residues. CDR3 sequence: CASSHRDSTEAFF. The CDR3 nucleotides read TGTGCCAGCAGCCACCGGGACAGCACTGAAGCTTTCTTT.

The chain links TRBV5-1 to TRBJ2-7; D unresolved. Germline values: CDR1 SGHRS, CDR2 YFSETQ. This CDR3 comprises 11 residues. V was cut by 6 bases and J by 2 bases, with 6 bases left in between. The CDR3 is CASTGAYEQYF. CDR3 nucleotide sequence: TGCGCCAGCACCGGTGCCTACGAGCAGTACTTC. Together with reference TRBV5-1 and TRBJ2-7, the CDR3 gives the full variable domain: KAGVTQTPRYLIKTRGQQVTLSCSPISGHRSVSWYQQTPGQGLQFLFEYFSETQRNKGNFPGRFSGRQFSNSRSEMNVSTLELGDSALYLCASTGAYEQYFGPGTRLTVT.

The chain uses TRBV6-5 and TRBJ1-1; 8 nucleotides agree with TRBD1. This CDR3 comprises 12 residues. V was clipped by 8 bases and J by 4 bases; unmatched bases: 3. Germline CDR1 reads MNHEY; CDR2 reads SVGAGI. The CDR3 protein is CASGQGGTEAFF. CDR3 DNA sequence: TGTGCCAGCGGACAGGGTGGCACTGAAGCTTTCTTT.

This clone has only one observation. The rearrangement joins TRBV5-1 to TRBJ1-2; TRBD1 matches 9 bases. Germline V lookup: CDR1 SGHRS, CDR2 YFSETQ. The CDR3 consists of 13 residues. V lost 4 bases and J lost 9; bases outside the gene matches: 7. This CDR3 reads CASSPTGGESYTF. CDR3 coding DNA: TGCGCCAGCAGCCCAACAGGGGGCGAGAGCTACACCTTC.

J is TRBJ1-2 and V is TRBV4-1; 7 bases are shared with TRBD1. The length of the CDR3 is 13 residues. The V and J ends lost 0 bases and 7 bases, in that order; junction bases with no gene match: 2. Germline lookup yields CDR1 MGHRA and CDR2 YSYEKL. CDR3 protein: CASSQDNRGGYTF. The CDR3 DNA is TGCGCCAGCAGCCAAGATAACAGGGGTGGCTACACCTTC.

This clone came up a few times. The J gene is TRBJ2-1, the V gene TRBV19, with a possible D match to TRBD1 (5 bases). Germline assignment: CDR1 LNHDA and CDR2 SQIVND (reference sequence). V was pared by 8 bases and J by 5 bases, with 13 bases between. This CDR3 has 13 amino acids. The CDR3 DNA is TGTGCCAGTGGCTTGGTGGGGCACAATGAGCAGTTCTTC. Translation gives CASGLVGHNEQFF.

The chain carries TRBV6-1 and TRBJ2-7; 8 nucleotides align to TRBD1. Germline-derived CDR1 and CDR2 are MNHNS and SASEGT. This CDR3 comprises 17 residues. V lost 3 bases to trimming and J lost 0 bases; unmatched junction nucleotides: 10. CDR3 nucleotides: TGTGCCAGCAGTGACGAACCCCCTGGGACAGGCTCCTACGAGCAGTACTTC. Its protein product is CASSDEPPGTGSYEQYF.